The next 7 T cell receptor beta chains were all read from a single sample in a study of T cells in Graves' hyperthyroidism and ophthalmopathy. TCR beta CDR3 regions were amplified from RNA transcripts. HTBI primers were employed in a first-round RT-PCR of the TCR CDR3. TCRdb independently ran MiXCR on the multiplex PCR reads; one entry per CDR3 protein. The table has about 300,000 distinct CDR3 sequences, approximately 15% seen once. Sequenced input: blood. The origin of the receptors is a man aged 25 to 40 with Graves' hyperthyroidism.

The chain links TRBV19 to TRBJ2-7; D may correspond to TRBD1 or TRBD2 (6 bases each). CDR3 length: 17 residues. The V end was cut by 3 bases, the J end by 6 bases, with 24 bases between. From germline, CDR1 is LNHDA and CDR2 SQIVND (reference sequence). CDR3 DNA: TGTGCCAGTAGTATGGCCGGGGGCAAGGCCAACTGGGGCGAGCAGTACTTC. Its translation: CASSMAGGKANWGEQYF.

This clonotype was found many times. The V gene is TRBV6-1, the J gene TRBJ2-7; the D gene is possibly TRBD1 (5 bases). Germline V lookup: CDR1 MNHNS, CDR2 SASEGT. The CDR3 is made up of 14 amino acids. V dropped 7 bases and J dropped 0 bases, with 13 bases sitting between them. CDR3 nucleotide sequence: TGTGCCAGCACCGAAGGGGTTTCCTCCTACGAGCAGTACTTC. This gives the protein CASTEGVSSYEQYF.

This clonotype has a count of ten or more. The rearrangement joins TRBV19 to TRBJ1-1, with a tentative D call TRBD1 (6 bases). This CDR3 contains 14 residues. Per the germline V gene, CDR1 is LNHDA and CDR2 is SQIVND (reference sequence). Trimming took 7 bases from V and 4 from J, leaving 16 bases between them. The CDR3 region has the DNA TGTGCCAGTAAGCGGAACAGGGAGGGCACTGAAGCTTTCTTT. Protein: CASKRNREGTEAFF.

This clonotype came up many times. This rearrangement joins TRBV6-2 or TRBV6-3 to TRBJ2-1; 9 bases match TRBD2. Trimming took 2 bases from V and 8 from J; bases not matched to a gene: 10. Per the germline V gene, CDR1 is MNHEY and CDR2 is SVGEGT. This CDR3 region has 16 residues. The CDR3 DNA sequence: TGTGCCAGCAGTTACGTTGCGGGAGGGCCAGGGCATGAGCAGTTCTTC. Translated: CASSYVAGGPGHEQFF.

This clonotype has at least ten counts. The chain has TRBV30 and TRBJ2-7, with D hard to call. The CDR3 loop spans 13 amino acids. In germline, CDR1 is GTSNPN, CDR2 SVGIG (reference sequence). Trimming left V 2 bases short and J 4 bases short, with 12 bases between. The CDR3, as DNA: TGTGCCTGGAGTTATGGAGTCTGGTACGAGCAGTACTTC. Protein: CAWSYGVWYEQYF.

This clonotype has ten or more counts. This chain uses TRBV2 with TRBJ1-5, with 8 bases fitting TRBD1. Trimming removed 8 bases from V and 5 bases from J; junction bases left unmatched: 8. The germline V gene has CDR1 SNHLY and CDR2 FYNNEI. CDR3 length equals 14 residues. In nucleotides, the CDR3 is TGTGCCAGCGGACAGGGACTCCGGGATCAGCCCCAGCATTTT. This encodes CASGQGLRDQPQHF.

This clonotype was observed a single time. A read error may produce the germline difference seen at one junction end. CDR3 nucleotide sequence: TGTGCCAGCAGCCGGGACAACCAAGGGACCCAGTACTTC. It yields the protein CASSRDNQGTQYF. This chain joins TRBV7-2 and TRBJ2-5; tentatively, D is TRBD1 (6 bases). This CDR3 contains 13 residues. Germline lookup yields CDR1 SGHTA and CDR2 FQGNSA.